The T cell receptor beta chain under discussion was sequenced for a study of blood T cell repertoires in COVID-19. Study-wide background: PBMCs, B-cell-depleted T cells, or T cells provided the cDNA or gDNA that made up the material.

V dropped 5 bases and J dropped 7; count of bases not matched to a gene: 6. The CDR3 extends over 14 amino acids. CDR1 is MNHEY and CDR2 is SVGAGI in the germline V gene. Here immunoSEQ multiplex PCR was the method, and the copy in TCRdb shows in-frame clones only, minus some. The sample includes fewer than 85,000 clones, 65% to 90% of them seen just once. This receptor was taken from a man aged 30 to 39 with COVID-19, enrolled during active disease. The sample consisted of peripheral blood. This sequence joins TRBV6-5 and TRBJ2-1, with 9 bases that match TRBD1. CDR3 bases: TGTGCCAGCAGTCAACCGGGACAGGGTAATGAGCAGTTCTTC. Encoded protein: CASSQPGQGNEQFF.